These 3 T cell receptor beta chains originate from one sample sequenced in a study of human T cells and chemical hapten exposure. TCRdb reanalysed the RACE reads using MiXCR and keeps one entry per CDR3 protein. The sample contains 50,000 to 65,000 distinct CDR3 sequences, 9.9% of which appear only once. Stated time point: patch test 3, about 24 weeks after DPC sensitization. Treatment indicated: therapeutic diphenylcyclopropenone sensitization with weekly scalp DPC. Sequencing was performed on whole blood, taken in connection with sensitization to the hapten diphenylcyclopropenone (DPC). The source of these receptors is a woman aged 40 to 55 with alopecia areata. Some clones in this sample may be carry-over from other donors' samples.

The chain recombines TRBV7-2 with TRBJ1-2; the D is unclear. V was shortened by 4 bases and J by 4 bases, with 4 bases between the two germline ends. The V gene's germline CDR1 is SGHTA and CDR2 FQGNSA. This CDR3 is 11 amino acids long. The CDR3 reads CASSSFYGYTF. The DNA for the CDR3 is TGTGCCAGCAGCTCCTTCTATGGCTACACCTTC.

This clonotype has a handful of counts. This chain links TRBV9 with TRBJ2-3; 7 nucleotides agree with TRBD1. The germline CDR1 and CDR2 sequences are SGDLS and YYNGEE. With 4 bases clipped from V and 6 bases from J, the junction kept 11 bases outside the gene matches. This CDR3 is 15 amino acids long. CDR3 protein: CASSIPTGRVDTQYF. DNA for the CDR3: TGTGCCAGCAGCATTCCGACAGGGAGAGTGGATACGCAGTATTTT.

V gene TRBV6-5 combines with J gene TRBJ2-7; 7 nucleotides line up with TRBD1. This CDR3 has 15 amino acids. After removal of 2 bases from V and 5 bases from J, the junction contained 9 bases not matched to a gene. Germline V gene data show CDR1 as MNHEY and CDR2 as SVGAGI. Written as DNA, the CDR3 is TGTGCCAGCAGTTACGACCGAACCCAGGGGGACGAGCAGTACTTC. It is translated as CASSYDRTQGDEQYF.